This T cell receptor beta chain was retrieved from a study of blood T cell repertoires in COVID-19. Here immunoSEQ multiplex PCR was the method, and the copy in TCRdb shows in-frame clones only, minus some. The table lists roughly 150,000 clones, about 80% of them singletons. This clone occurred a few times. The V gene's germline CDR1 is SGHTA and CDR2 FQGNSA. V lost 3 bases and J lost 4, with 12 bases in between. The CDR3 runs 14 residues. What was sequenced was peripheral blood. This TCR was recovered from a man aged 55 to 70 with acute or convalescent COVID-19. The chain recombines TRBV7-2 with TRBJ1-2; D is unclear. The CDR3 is CASSFSLATYGYTF. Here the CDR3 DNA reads TGTGCCAGCAGCTTCAGTCTAGCCACCTATGGCTACACCTTC.